This T cell receptor (beta chain) stems from a study of T cell responses to AZD1222 COVID-19 vaccine. Study findings and constraints: Two AZD1222 administrations were followed by greater Spike-specific TCR breadth and depth. Females made up more of the donors, who were largely white British, and clonal diversity may have come out too low. Vaccine-associated CD4 TCRs ranged over spike, dominating at 160-218 and 743-854. Seropositivity was recorded at baseline in only five to seven AZD1222 recipients.

A remark on this clone: Its antigen is not identified.

Clones were read by immunoSEQ multiplex PCR, and TCRdb kept only the in-frame ones, dropping some. Among roughly 140,000 clones listed, about 87% were seen once. Trimming took 0 bases from V and 5 from J, leaving 12 bases between them. The CDR3 loop spans 14 amino acids. Germline CDR1 and CDR2: SGHNT and YYREEE (reference sequence). The chain employs TRBV5-4 and TRBJ2-7, with D tentatively TRBD2 (6 bases). This clonotype was obtained from an adult in good health. The sequenced sample was peripheral blood, obtained on day 0 of MenACWY control vaccination. In DNA, the CDR3 is TGTGCCAGCAGCTTGGGTGGGAGGAACGACGAGCAGTACTTC. Its protein product is CASSLGGRNDEQYF.